This is a list of T cell receptor beta chains from one sample in a study of technical replicates of blood from several donors. Sequencing was performed with immunoSEQ multiplex PCR; in TCRdb, only in-frame clones are kept and a portion is missing. The data contain under 110,000 clones, over 95% of them seen just once; the ten biggest clones take up roughly 0.21%. Sequencing used T cells isolated from PBMCs. Receptors originate from a human donor in good health. The CDR3 runs from the conserved cysteine through the conserved F or W. The order of the fields is V gene, D gene, J gene, clone size, CDR3 protein, CDR3 DNA. A D gene is named only where the DNA matches it firmly. Not all rows give a size; the values are once, few, many and, for expanded clones, a class.

v_gene: TRBV10-1; d_gene: NA; j_gene: TRBJ1-1; abundance: once; CDR3aa: CASSELRGGFAFF; CDR3nt: TGCGCCAGCAGTGAGCTGCGGGGGGGTTTTGCTTTCTTT
v_gene: TRBV12-1; d_gene: NA; j_gene: TRBJ2-7; abundance: NA; CDR3aa: CASSSHYEQYF; CDR3nt: TGTGCCAGCAGTTCACACTACGAGCAGTACTTC
v_gene: TRBV2; d_gene: NA; j_gene: TRBJ1-1; abundance: NA; CDR3aa: CASSAGNTEAFF; CDR3nt: TGTGCCAGCAGTGCAGGGAACACTGAAGCTTTCTTT
v_gene: TRBV7-3; d_gene: TRBD1; j_gene: TRBJ2-3; abundance: NA; CDR3aa: CASSLRTGWGTDTQYF; CDR3nt: TGTGCCAGCAGCCTCCGGACAGGGTGGGGCACAGATACGCAGTATTTT
v_gene: TRBV6-6; d_gene: NA; j_gene: TRBJ1-4; abundance: NA; CDR3aa: CASSYSPGHLNEKLFF; CDR3nt: TGTGCCAGCAGTTACTCTCCGGGACATCTTAATGAAAAACTGTTTTTT
v_gene: TRBV28; d_gene: NA; j_gene: TRBJ1-2; abundance: NA; CDR3aa: CASSLLRDYGYTF; CDR3nt: TGTGCCAGCAGTTTACTTCGAGACTATGGCTACACCTTC
v_gene: TRBV6-1; d_gene: TRBD2; j_gene: TRBJ2-7; abundance: NA; CDR3aa: CASTLAGRYEQYF; CDR3nt: TGTGCCAGTACGCTAGCGGGAAGGTACGAGCAGTACTTC
v_gene: TRBV7-2; d_gene: NA; j_gene: TRBJ2-3; abundance: NA; CDR3aa: CASSFLTTSDTQYF; CDR3nt: TGTGCCAGCAGCTTCCTTACAACGTCAGATACGCAGTATTTT
v_gene: TRBV7-6; d_gene: NA; j_gene: TRBJ1-4; abundance: NA; CDR3aa: CASSLAEGGREKLFF; CDR3nt: TGTGCCAGCAGCTTAGCAGAGGGCGGGAGGGAAAAACTGTTTTTT
v_gene: TRBV2; d_gene: TRBD2; j_gene: TRBJ2-3; abundance: NA; CDR3aa: CASSLTSGGASDTQYF; CDR3nt: TGTGCCAGCAGTTTGACTAGCGGGGGGGCCTCTGATACGCAGTATTTT
v_gene: TRBV11-2; d_gene: NA; j_gene: TRBJ2-3; abundance: once; CDR3aa: CASSSTGSDTQYF; CDR3nt: TGTGCCAGCAGCTCGACGGGTTCAGATACGCAGTATTTT
v_gene: TRBV6-1; d_gene: TRBD2; j_gene: TRBJ2-3; abundance: NA; CDR3aa: CASSAPAGGVLDTQYF; CDR3nt: TGTGCCAGCAGTGCCCCAGCGGGAGGGGTGTTAGATACGCAGTATTTT
v_gene: TRBV2; d_gene: TRBD1; j_gene: TRBJ2-7; abundance: NA; CDR3aa: CASTRQGAIYEQYF; CDR3nt: TGTGCCAGCACTAGACAGGGGGCAATCTACGAGCAGTACTTC
v_gene: TRBV11-3; d_gene: TRBD1; j_gene: TRBJ2-7; abundance: NA; CDR3aa: CASSVGQYYEQYF; CDR3nt: TGTGCCAGCAGCGTGGGACAGTACTACGAGCAGTACTTC
v_gene: TRBV27; d_gene: NA; j_gene: TRBJ2-7; abundance: NA; CDR3aa: CASSGTGVLSYEQYF; CDR3nt: TGTGCCAGCAGTGGGACGGGGGTCCTCTCCTACGAGCAGTACTTC
v_gene: TRBV2; d_gene: NA; j_gene: TRBJ1-1; abundance: few; CDR3aa: CASAARSLAGTEAFF; CDR3nt: TGTGCCAGCGCCGCTCGGTCCCTCGCGGGGACTGAAGCTTTCTTT
v_gene: TRBV7-9; d_gene: NA; j_gene: TRBJ1-1; abundance: NA; CDR3aa: CASSPEGGTEAFF; CDR3nt: TGTGCCAGCAGTCCTGAGGGAGGCACTGAAGCTTTCTTT
v_gene: TRBV6-4; d_gene: NA; j_gene: TRBJ1-5; abundance: NA; CDR3aa: CASTRYPFLYLGAPQHF; CDR3nt: TGTGCCAGCACCAGGTATCCGTTTTTGTATCTCGGCGCCCCCCAGCATTTT
v_gene: TRBV30; d_gene: TRBD1; j_gene: TRBJ2-1; abundance: NA; CDR3aa: CAWSLTGGSYNEQFF; CDR3nt: TGTGCCTGGAGTTTGACAGGGGGCTCCTACAATGAGCAGTTCTTC
v_gene: TRBV7-9; d_gene: NA; j_gene: TRBJ2-7; abundance: NA; CDR3aa: CASSAQGYEQYF; CDR3nt: TGTGCCAGTTCAGCGCAGGGATACGAGCAGTACTTC
v_gene: TRBV14; d_gene: TRBD2; j_gene: TRBJ2-3; abundance: NA; CDR3aa: CASSQVGGGAYDTQYF; CDR3nt: TGTGCCAGCAGCCAAGTTGGCGGGGGGGCATACGATACGCAGTATTTT
v_gene: TRBV2; d_gene: NA; j_gene: TRBJ2-3; abundance: NA; CDR3aa: CASSDYSSTTDTQYF; CDR3nt: TGTGCCAGCAGTGACTACAGTTCTACCACAGATACGCAGTATTTT
v_gene: TRBV30; d_gene: NA; j_gene: TRBJ1-2; abundance: once; CDR3aa: CAWSVHPPNYGYTF; CDR3nt: TGTGCCTGGAGTGTACATCCCCCGAACTATGGCTACACCTTC
v_gene: TRBV4-2; d_gene: NA; j_gene: TRBJ2-1; abundance: NA; CDR3aa: CASSQVMSYEQFF; CDR3nt: TGTGCCAGCAGCCAAGTTATGAGCTATGAGCAGTTCTTC
v_gene: TRBV6-5; d_gene: NA; j_gene: TRBJ2-5; abundance: NA; CDR3aa: CASSGLRETQYF; CDR3nt: TGTGCCAGCTCAGGTCTCAGAGAGACCCAGTACTTC
v_gene: TRBV6-1; d_gene: TRBD1; j_gene: TRBJ1-4; abundance: NA; CDR3aa: CASSERWRRGTGEGTNEKLFF; CDR3nt: TGTGCCAGCAGTGAAAGGTGGAGGAGGGGGACAGGGGAGGGAACTAATGAAAAACTGTTTTTT
v_gene: TRBV11-2; d_gene: NA; j_gene: TRBJ2-3; abundance: NA; CDR3aa: CASSYRGGDADTQYF; CDR3nt: TGTGCCAGCAGCTACAGGGGGGGAGACGCAGATACGCAGTATTTT
v_gene: TRBV4-2; d_gene: NA; j_gene: TRBJ2-7; abundance: NA; CDR3aa: CASSQAGQDYEQYF; CDR3nt: TGTGCCAGCAGCCAAGCAGGGCAGGACTACGAGCAGTACTTC
v_gene: TRBV15; d_gene: TRBD1; j_gene: TRBJ1-4; abundance: NA; CDR3aa: CATSGRQGGPRNEKLFF; CDR3nt: TGTGCCACCAGCGGGAGACAGGGAGGCCCGCGAAATGAAAAACTGTTTTTT
v_gene: TRBV6-5; d_gene: NA; j_gene: TRBJ2-1; abundance: NA; CDR3aa: CASSFQGRYNEQFF; CDR3nt: TGTGCCAGCAGTTTCCAGGGGCGGTACAATGAGCAGTTCTTC
v_gene: TRBV28; d_gene: NA; j_gene: TRBJ2-7; abundance: NA; CDR3aa: CASSPWGTRQSSYEQYF; CDR3nt: TGTGCCAGCAGTCCCTGGGGCACGAGACAGAGCTCCTACGAGCAGTACTTC
v_gene: TRBV9; d_gene: NA; j_gene: TRBJ2-7; abundance: NA; CDR3aa: CASSAEGHPAYEQYF; CDR3nt: TGTGCCAGCAGCGCTGAGGGACACCCAGCCTACGAGCAGTACTTC
v_gene: TRBV5-1; d_gene: TRBD1; j_gene: TRBJ2-2; abundance: NA; CDR3aa: CASRDRESGELFF; CDR3nt: TGCGCCAGCAGGGACAGGGAGTCCGGGGAGCTGTTTTTT
v_gene: TRBV9; d_gene: NA; j_gene: TRBJ2-3; abundance: NA; CDR3aa: CASSVLQGVGTDTQYF; CDR3nt: TGTGCCAGCAGCGTTTTACAGGGCGTGGGCACAGATACGCAGTATTTT
v_gene: TRBV5-1; d_gene: NA; j_gene: TRBJ2-4; abundance: NA; CDR3aa: CASSWTAQNIQYF; CDR3nt: TGCGCCAGCAGCTGGACAGCCCAAAACATTCAGTACTTC
v_gene: TRBV9; d_gene: TRBD1; j_gene: TRBJ2-5; abundance: NA; CDR3aa: CASSGTGMQETQYF; CDR3nt: TGTGCCAGCAGCGGGACAGGGATGCAAGAGACCCAGTACTTC
v_gene: TRBV4-1; d_gene: NA; j_gene: TRBJ2-3; abundance: NA; CDR3aa: CASSQGGAADTQYF; CDR3nt: TGCGCCAGCAGCCAGGGGGGGGCCGCGGATACGCAGTATTTT
v_gene: TRBV28; d_gene: NA; j_gene: TRBJ2-7; abundance: NA; CDR3aa: CASSLPRLGSSYEQYF; CDR3nt: TGTGCCAGCAGTTTGCCCCGGCTGGGGAGCTCCTACGAGCAGTACTTC
v_gene: TRBV5-6; d_gene: TRBD1; j_gene: TRBJ1-5; abundance: NA; CDR3aa: CASSYGKGAGGQPQHF; CDR3nt: TGTGCCAGCAGCTACGGCAAGGGGGCAGGGGGTCAGCCCCAGCATTTT
v_gene: TRBV5-1; d_gene: TRBD2; j_gene: TRBJ2-7; abundance: NA; CDR3aa: CASSLRLAGGSSYEQYF; CDR3nt: TGCGCCAGCAGCTTGCGGCTAGCGGGGGGTAGCTCCTACGAGCAGTACTTC
v_gene: TRBV7-9; d_gene: TRBD2; j_gene: TRBJ2-2; abundance: once; CDR3aa: CASSRLAGEAAGELFF; CDR3nt: TGTGCCAGCAGCCGACTAGCGGGAGAGGCGGCCGGGGAGCTGTTTTTT
v_gene: TRBV5-4; d_gene: NA; j_gene: TRBJ2-2; abundance: NA; CDR3aa: CASSSASGGPGELFF; CDR3nt: TGTGCCAGCAGCTCAGCGAGCGGAGGTCCCGGGGAGCTGTTTTTT
v_gene: TRBV11-2; d_gene: TRBD2; j_gene: TRBJ2-1; abundance: NA; CDR3aa: CATKAGGPYNEQFF; CDR3nt: TGTGCCACCAAAGCGGGGGGGCCCTACAATGAGCAGTTCTTC
v_gene: TRBV7-2; d_gene: NA; j_gene: TRBJ2-7; abundance: NA; CDR3aa: CASSSRGQSQRYEQYF; CDR3nt: TGTGCCAGCAGCTCGCGAGGACAGAGCCAGAGGTACGAGCAGTACTTC
v_gene: TRBV29-1; d_gene: NA; j_gene: TRBJ2-5; abundance: NA; CDR3aa: CSVVKYGETQYF; CDR3nt: TGCAGCGTTGTTAAGTACGGGGAGACCCAGTACTTC
v_gene: TRBV19; d_gene: NA; j_gene: TRBJ1-2; abundance: NA; CDR3aa: CASTFHVDTSGHGYTF; CDR3nt: TGTGCCAGTACTTTCCACGTGGACACATCCGGTCATGGCTACACCTTC
v_gene: TRBV19; d_gene: NA; j_gene: TRBJ2-7; abundance: NA; CDR3aa: CASSIAAGPYEQYF; CDR3nt: TGTGCCAGTAGTATAGCGGCAGGTCCCTACGAGCAGTACTTC